This T cell receptor (beta chain) appears in the sequencing data of a study of regulatory T cells in long-lasting Graves disease. Time point denoted: newly diagnosed GD, antithyroid drugs for less than 3 months. Isolated PBMC RNA provided the starting material for the TCR library. Germline V lookup: CDR1 WSHSY, CDR2 SAAADI. Trimming at V came to 6 bases and at J to 5 bases, leaving 6 bases not matched to a gene. The CDR3 totals 15 residues. This clonotype was recorded at least ten times. Sequencing libraries for TCR beta were prepared with iRepertoire HTBI primers and Arm-PCR of CDR3 regions. One entry per CDR3 protein results from TCRdb running MiXCR on the multiplex PCR reads. The table has 550,000 or so distinct CDR3 sequences, 12% seen once. These same data were also listed under a study on T cells in Graves' hyperthyroidism and ophthalmopathy.

This receptor was taken from a woman aged 25 to 39 with Graves disease. The specimen comprised peripheral blood mononuclear cells (PBMCs), sampled at new diagnosis, from a patient treated with antithyroid drugs. The chain is built from TRBV10-2 and TRBJ2-2; 10 bases are a match to TRBD1. The CDR3: CASRKTGGGTGELFF. CDR3 DNA sequence: TGCGCCAGCAGAAAGACAGGGGGCGGAACCGGGGAGCTGTTTTTT.